These 29 T cell receptor beta chains originate from one sample sequenced in a study of shared clonotypes between healthy human individuals. Assay: immunoSEQ multiplex PCR; the TCRdb copy retains only in-frame clones and omits some. The sample has about 2 million clones; roughly 94% are singletons. Positively selected for CCR7, the CD45RO-negative cells used as naive CD8 cells excluded terminally differentiated effector memory CD45RA+ cells. Sequencing used naive CD8+ T cells sorted from blood. Receptors were obtained from a man between 18 and 35 years old in good health.

Comment on this clone: Other DNA sequences in the same sample also yield this CDR3. The V gene is TRBV5-6, the J gene TRBJ1-1; 10 bases align to TRBD1. V was clipped by 3 bases and J by 4 bases; unmatched bases: 0. Germline CDR1 is SGHDT and CDR2 is YYEEEE. There are 13 residues in the CDR3. Here the CDR3 DNA reads TGTGCCAGCAGCTGGGACAGGGGCACTGAAGCTTTCTTT. Its translation is CASSWDRGTEAFF.

The chain employs TRBV7-9 and TRBJ2-5; the match to TRBD2 covers 10 bases. The germline gives CDR1 SEHNR, CDR2 FQNEAQ (reference sequence). Trimming removed 2 bases from V and 4 bases from J; junction bases left unmatched: 10. The CDR3 sequence is 17 residues long. The CDR3 nucleotides read TGTGCCAGCAGCTTACTAGCTAGCGGGGGAAATTTAGAGACCCAGTACTTC. Translated, it gives CASSLLASGGNLETQYF.

This chain uses TRBV29-1 with TRBJ2-7; D not certain. There are 14 residues in the CDR3. Germline V lookup: CDR1 SQVTM, CDR2 ANQGSEA. Trimming cost V 6 bases and J 0 bases, with 15 bases left between them. Here the CDR3 DNA reads TGCAGCGTCTCTTATCCAAAGTCCTCCTACGAGCAGTACTTC. Translation: CSVSYPKSSYEQYF.

This chain connects TRBV10-1 to TRBJ2-1; 9 bases agree with TRBD2. Germline assignment: CDR1 WNHNN and CDR2 SYGVQD (reference sequence). This CDR3 region has 16 residues. V shed 3 bases and J 5 bases; nucleotides not matched to a gene: 8. The CDR3 here is CASSDVAGEGDNEQFF. The CDR3 bases are TGCGCCAGCAGTGACGTAGCGGGGGAAGGAGACAATGAGCAGTTCTTC.

This clone was detected only once. The V call is TRBV5-4, the J call TRBJ1-3; D gene unclear. The CDR3 runs 13 residues. Germline values: CDR1 SGHNT, CDR2 YYREEE (reference sequence). V lost 3 bases and J lost 8, with 12 bases in between. The CDR3 spells CASSSSRTDTIYF. Here the CDR3 DNA reads TGTGCCAGCAGCTCGTCGAGAACGGACACCATATATTTT.

The chain has TRBV25-1 and TRBJ2-1; D gene uncertain. The CDR3 has 16 residues. Trimming cost V 4 bases and J 7 bases, with 20 bases left between them. The germline CDR1 and CDR2 sequences are MGHDK and SYGVNS. The DNA for the CDR3 is TGTGCCAGCAGTGGGCCGGGCCCCGAGACTTGGAATGAGCAGTTCTTC. Its translation is CASSGPGPETWNEQFF. Full variable domain (missing parts from reference TRBV25-1 and TRBJ2-1): EADIYQTPRYLVIGTGKKITLECSQTMGHDKMYWYQQDPGMELHLIHYSYGVNSTEKGDLSSESTVSRIRTEHFPLTLESARPSHTSQYLCASSGPGPETWNEQFFGPGTRLTVL.

This sequence joins TRBV10-2 and TRBJ2-1, with TRBD2 identical over 11 bases. Looked up from germline, CDR1 is WSHSY and CDR2 is SAAADI. The CDR3 is 13 residues long. DNA for the CDR3: TGCGCAACGGGACTAGCGGTAAACAATGAGCAGTTCTTC. This encodes CATGLAVNNEQFF.

The genes are TRBV14 and TRBJ2-7; TRBD2 might be the D (5 bases). The V gene's germline CDR1 is SGHDN and CDR2 FVKESK. The germline V and J ends were trimmed by 3 bases and 0 bases, with 18 bases remaining between them. This CDR3 comprises 17 residues. CDR3 in DNA: TGTGCCAGCAGCCACTTCTTCGGGGAGATCAACTCCTACGAGCAGTACTTC. Translating it yields CASSHFFGEINSYEQYF.

The chain recombines TRBV7-9 with TRBJ2-7, with 7 nucleotides matching TRBD1. The CDR3 extends over 14 amino acids. The V gene's germline CDR1 is SEHNR and CDR2 FQNEAQ (reference sequence). V shed 6 bases, J shed 2 bases, and the junction held 7 bases outside the gene matches. The CDR3 DNA follows: TGTGCCAGCAGATCTAACAGGGGACCCTACGAGCAGTACTTC. It is translated as CASRSNRGPYEQYF.

The chain has TRBV6-5 and TRBJ1-5, with D uncertain. V lost 6 bases and J 4 bases, leaving 10 bases between the germline ends. CDR3 length: 13 residues. The germline gives CDR1 MNHEY, CDR2 SVGAGI. The CDR3 here is CASSPAGNQPQHF. CDR3 nucleotide sequence: TGTGCCAGCAGCCCGGCGGGTAATCAGCCCCAGCATTTT.

The V and J genes are TRBV4-3 and TRBJ2-5, with D perhaps matching TRBD2 (6 bases). Germline loops: CDR1 LGHNA, CDR2 YSLEER. The CDR3 runs to 13 residues. V was pared by 1 base and J by 4 bases, with 7 bases between. For the CDR3, the DNA is TGCGCCAGCAGCCAAGGGCGGGGAGAGACCCAGTACTTC. Translating gives CASSQGRGETQYF.

This rearrangement joins TRBV10-3 to TRBJ1-5; D not resolved. Germline assignment: CDR1 ENHRY and CDR2 SYGVKD. This CDR3 has 15 residues. Trimming shortened V by 0 bases and J by 0 bases, and 6 bases separated the two germline ends. As DNA, the CDR3 is TGTGCCATCAGTGAGTCCCCAGATAGCAATCAGCCCCAGCATTTT. The encoded protein is CAISESPDSNQPQHF.

The rearrangement uses TRBV7-8 and TRBJ2-3; D is unresolved. This CDR3 has 16 amino acids. CDR1 is SGHVS, CDR2 FQNEAQ, per germline. Deletions cut 0 bases from V and 0 bases from J, with 10 bases between. The DNA for the CDR3 is TGTGCCAGCAGCTTAGCGGCCAGTACTAGCACAGATACGCAGTATTTT. It is translated as CASSLAASTSTDTQYF.

CDR3 region: CASSHINEQFF. The CDR3 DNA follows: TGTGCCAGCAGCCACATCAATGAGCAGTTCTTC. The rearrangement links TRBV27 to TRBJ2-1, with no clear D. CDR3 length: 11 residues. Germline-derived CDR1 and CDR2 are MNHEY and SMNVEV (reference sequence). Trimming took off 6 bases at V and 6 bases at J, with 6 bases between the two ends.

J is TRBJ2-3 and V is TRBV14; no definite D call. The CDR3 covers 15 residues. Germline V lookup: CDR1 SGHDN, CDR2 FVKESK. V lost 5 bases to trimming and J lost 0 bases, with 12 bases between them. CDR3 nucleotides: TGTGCCAGCAGCAGAATTTGGGGAAGCACAGATACGCAGTATTTT. Translating it yields CASSRIWGSTDTQYF.

This clone came up once. The gene calls are TRBV6-1 and TRBJ2-1; the D gene is possibly TRBD2 (5 bases). Germline V gene lookup returns CDR1 MNHNS and CDR2 SASEGT. The germline V and J ends were trimmed by 8 bases and 13 bases, with 15 bases remaining between them. The CDR3 length is 11 residues. The CDR3 region is CASLARPNQFF. The CDR3 DNA sequence: TGTGCCAGCCTAGCTAGGCCTAACCAGTTCTTC.

The chain joins TRBV13 to TRBJ1-3; D is possibly TRBD1 (5 bases). Per germline, CDR1 PRHDT and CDR2 FYEKMQ (reference sequence). The V gene lost 6 bases and the J gene lost 3 bases, with 21 bases spanning the gap. CDR3 length: 17 amino acids. This CDR3 reads CASSSPLPQGSGNTIYF. The CDR3 DNA sequence: TGTGCCAGCAGTTCTCCACTCCCTCAGGGTAGTGGAAACACCATATATTTT.

The chain joins TRBV7-8 to TRBJ2-7; D possibly uses TRBD1 or TRBD2 (5 bases each). Germline V lookup: CDR1 SGHVS, CDR2 FQNEAQ. The CDR3 covers 15 residues. V gave up 0 bases and J gave up 6 bases, with 15 bases separating them. The CDR3 sequence: CASSLASEGLAEQYF. Written as DNA, the CDR3 is TGTGCCAGCAGCTTAGCGTCCGAGGGGTTGGCCGAGCAGTACTTC.

The chain employs TRBV2 and TRBJ1-2; D is unresolved. The CDR3 has 11 residues. Trimming pared 8 bases from V and 8 bases from J, leaving 12 bases between. CDR1 SNHLY and CDR2 FYNNEI come from the germline V gene. The CDR3 protein is CASGEGRGYTF. CDR3 nucleotides: TGTGCCAGCGGGGAAGGGCGGGGCTACACCTTC.

The chain is built from TRBV5-3 and TRBJ2-7; D perhaps matches TRBD1 (6 bases). TRBV5-3 belongs to the ORF category, with a function that is uncertain. There are 13 residues in the CDR3. V lost 9 bases and J 2 bases, leaving 15 bases between the germline ends. CDR3 sequence: CAISTGRPYEQYF. The CDR3 DNA is TGTGCCATTTCGACAGGCCGCCCCTACGAGCAGTACTTC.

The chain carries TRBV19 and TRBJ1-2, with D unclear. CDR1 LNHDA and CDR2 SQIVND come from the germline V gene (reference sequence). The V gene lost 4 bases and the J gene lost 4 bases, with 25 bases spanning the gap. The CDR3 is 18 amino acids. The CDR3 coding sequence is TGTGCCAGTAGTACCTGGACGCTACGGGAGGGAAACGCCTATGGCTACACCTTC. Amino acid sequence: CASSTWTLREGNAYGYTF.

The gene calls are TRBV11-2 and TRBJ1-1; the D is unclear. V lost 6 bases to trimming and J lost 5 bases, with 19 bases between them. Germline loops: CDR1 SGHAT, CDR2 FQNNGV. The CDR3 sequence is 15 residues long. This CDR3 is CASSPIGGHGTEAFF. Written as DNA, the CDR3 is TGTGCCAGCAGTCCCATTGGCGGGCATGGGACTGAAGCTTTCTTT. The variable domain in full, with the rest retrieved from reference TRBV11-2 and TRBJ1-1, is EAGVAQSPRYKIIEKRQSVAFWCNPISGHATLYWYQQILGQGPKLLIQFQNNGVVDDSQLPKDRFSAERLKGVDSTLKIQPAKLEDSAVYLCASSPIGGHGTEAFFGQGTRLTVV.

A word on this clone: The sample holds other DNA sequences that translate to the same CDR3. This sequence joins TRBV5-5 and TRBJ2-7; TRBD2 agrees at 10 bases. The junction had 2 bases not matched to a gene; V was cut back by 2 bases and J by 3 bases. CDR1 SGHKS and CDR2 YYEKEE come from the germline V gene (reference sequence). This CDR3 contains 14 residues. The CDR3 here is CASSLLAGGYEQYF. Written as DNA, the CDR3 is TGTGCCAGCAGCTTATTAGCGGGAGGCTACGAGCAGTACTTC.

The table lists this clone with a count of one. CDR3 bases: TGTGCCAGCCTTAGGACCGGGACACTAAGCACAGATACGCAGTATTTT. Its translation is CASLRTGTLSTDTQYF. The V gene is TRBV28, the J gene TRBJ2-3; the D gene is possibly TRBD1 (6 bases). Trimming took 8 bases from V and 0 from J, leaving 18 bases between them. Germline lookup yields CDR1 MDHEN and CDR2 SYDVKM. This CDR3 spans 16 amino acids. The full variable domain, in which reference TRBV28 and TRBJ2-3 provide the parts outside the CDR3, is DVKVTQSSRYLVKRTGEKVFLECVQDMDHENMFWYRQDPGLGLRLIYFSYDVKMKEKGDIPEGYSVSREKKERFSLILESASTNQTSMYLCASLRTGTLSTDTQYFGPGTRLTVL.

The CDR3 protein is CASSLSAGEREYEQYF. For the CDR3, the DNA is TGTGCCAGCAGTTTATCAGCAGGGGAGAGGGAGTACGAGCAGTACTTC. The chain employs TRBV27 and TRBJ2-7; weak D call: TRBD1 (6 bases). Germline V gene sequence: CDR1 MNHEY, CDR2 SMNVEV (reference sequence). V was shortened by 0 bases and J by 4 bases, with 16 bases between the two germline ends. This CDR3 is built from 16 residues.

This sequence joins TRBV9 and TRBJ1-3, with unresolved D. Germline CDR1 is SGDLS and CDR2 is YYNGEE. The ends were cut back, 2 bases at V and 0 bases at J, with 15 bases in the middle. The CDR3 runs to 17 residues. In nucleotides, the CDR3 is TGTGCCAGCAGCGTCTCGTCTCAATGGGGCTCTGGAAACACCATATATTTT. This sequence encodes CASSVSSQWGSGNTIYF.

The chain carries TRBV6-1 and TRBJ1-5; no firm D call. Trimming removed 2 bases at V and 0 bases at J, with 14 bases between. Germline lookup yields CDR1 MNHNS and CDR2 SASEGT. CDR3 length equals 17 residues. The CDR3 coding sequence is TGTGCCAGCAGTGAATGGTCCCCATACTATAGCAATCAGCCCCAGCATTTT. This translates into CASSEWSPYYSNQPQHF.

This rearrangement joins TRBV7-9 to TRBJ2-3; weak D call: TRBD1 (6 bases). The germline V gene has CDR1 SEHNR and CDR2 FQNEAQ (reference sequence). The V gene lost 5 bases and the J gene lost 2 bases, with 17 bases spanning the gap. The CDR3 consists of 16 residues. CDR3 DNA sequence: TGTGCCAGCAGCCTGCCTCCGGGACACCCCACAGATACGCAGTATTTT. It codes for CASSLPPGHPTDTQYF.

The rearrangement uses TRBV2 and TRBJ2-7; 9 bases map to TRBD2. Germline V gives CDR1 SNHLY, CDR2 FYNNEI. The CDR3 consists of 15 residues. The V segment lost 3 bases and the J segment 3 bases; nucleotides outside the gene matches: 6. CDR3 in amino acids: CASSDKTSGLYEQYF. CDR3 DNA: TGTGCCAGCAGTGATAAGACTAGCGGACTCTACGAGCAGTACTTC.